This T cell receptor (beta chain) stems from a study of post-analysis software for immune sequencing data. TCR beta libraries were prepared from cDNA with unique molecular identifiers. cDNA molecules numbering about 490,000 came from roughly 1 to 10 million T cells. MiXCR, applied by TCRdb to the PCR reads, yields one record per CDR3 protein. Of roughly 700,000 distinct CDR3 sequences in the sample, 25% to 30% were seen once. This TCR was recovered from a girl between 5 and 17 years old with multiple sclerosis. Specimen: blood.

The CDR3 sequence is CASSQDHINTGELFF. The CDR3 DNA sequence: TGCGCCAGCAGCCAAGATCATATCAATACCGGGGAGCTGTTTTTT. V and J are TRBV4-3 and TRBJ2-2; D gene ambiguous. CDR1 and CDR2 (germline): LGHNA, YSLEER. The CDR3 extends over 15 amino acids. Trimming cost V 0 bases and J 5 bases, with 10 bases left between them.